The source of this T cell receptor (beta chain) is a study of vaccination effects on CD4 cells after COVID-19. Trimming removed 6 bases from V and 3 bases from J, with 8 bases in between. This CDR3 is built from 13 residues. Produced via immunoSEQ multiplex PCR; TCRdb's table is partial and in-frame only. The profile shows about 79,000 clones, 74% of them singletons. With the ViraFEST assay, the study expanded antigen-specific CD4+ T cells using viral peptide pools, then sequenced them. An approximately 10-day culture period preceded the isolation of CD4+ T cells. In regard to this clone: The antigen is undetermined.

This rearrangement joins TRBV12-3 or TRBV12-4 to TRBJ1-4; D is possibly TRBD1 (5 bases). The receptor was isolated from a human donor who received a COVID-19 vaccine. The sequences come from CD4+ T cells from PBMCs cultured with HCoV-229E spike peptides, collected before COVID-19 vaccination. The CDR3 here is CASRQGANEKLFF. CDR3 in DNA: TGTGCCAGCAGGCAGGGCGCTAATGAAAAACTGTTTTTT.